A selection of T cell receptor beta chains follows, all from one sample in a study of blood T cell repertoires in COVID-19. Some clones are missing from TCRdb's copy, which holds only in-frame ones; the method was immunoSEQ multiplex PCR. This table holds over 60,000 clones, around 84% found once. The sequenced sample was peripheral blood. The receptor source for this set is a man between 65 and 85 years old with active or convalescent COVID-19. CDR3s include the opening cysteine and the closing phenylalanine or tryptophan. Each record gives: CDR3 protein, CDR3 DNA, V gene, D gene, clone size, J gene. D genes are given only for firm matches. Not every row has a clone size; where given, it reads once, few, many or a size class.

CASSINQDYNSPLHF	TGTGCCAGCAGCATAAATCAGGATTATAATTCACCCCTCCACTTT	TRBV11-2	.	.	TRBJ1-6
CASSRASGSIKYF	TGCGCCAGCAGCCGGGCTAGCGGGAGTATTAAGTATTTT	TRBV5-1	TRBD2	.	TRBJ2-3
CASSPTGGLSHYEQYF	TGTGCCAGCAGCCCTACCGGGGGGCTCTCGCACTACGAGCAGTACTTC	TRBV28	.	.	TRBJ2-7
CASSSPPGGSGYTF	TGTGCCAGCAGTTCCCCCCCAGGGGGGTCCGGCTACACCTTC	TRBV27	TRBD1	.	TRBJ1-2
CASSLPGTGFYGYTF	TGTGCCAGCAGTCTGCCCGGGACAGGGTTCTATGGCTACACCTTC	TRBV6-5	TRBD1	.	TRBJ1-2
CASSLGQGSNQPQHF	TGCGCCAGCAGCCTGGGACAGGGAAGCAATCAGCCCCAGCATTTT	TRBV5-1	TRBD1	.	TRBJ1-5
CASSLPSAGGIFYEQYF	TGTGCCAGCAGCTTGCCCTCGGCGGGAGGGATCTTCTACGAGCAGTACTTC	TRBV5-6	TRBD2	.	TRBJ2-7
CASSQDRGPGTEAFF	TGTGCCAGCAGCCAAGACAGGGGGCCGGGCACTGAAGCTTTCTTT	TRBV4-2	TRBD1	once	TRBJ1-1
CASKSGTDLNIQYF	TGTGCCAGCAAATCCGGGACAGACTTAAACATTCAGTACTTC	TRBV2	TRBD1	.	TRBJ2-4
CASTPRALGFPYEQYF	TGTGCCAGTACCCCCAGGGCACTCGGCTTCCCCTACGAGCAGTACTTC	TRBV19	.	.	TRBJ2-7
CASSLKGLRESNTGELFF	TGTGCCAGCAGCCTGAAAGGACTGCGGGAGTCGAACACCGGGGAGCTGTTTTTT	TRBV28	TRBD2	.	TRBJ2-2
CASSPTWARQGGYGYTF	TGTGCCAGCAGCCCCACCTGGGCTAGACAGGGCGGCTATGGCTACACCTTC	TRBV4-2	TRBD1	.	TRBJ1-2
CAISEAFTDTQYF	TGTGCCATCAGTGAAGCCTTCACAGATACGCAGTATTTT	TRBV10-3	.	.	TRBJ2-3
CASSINRVGYNEQFF	TGTGCCAGCAGTATAAACAGGGTGGGATACAATGAGCAGTTCTTC	TRBV7-8	.	.	TRBJ2-1
CASSSGTTHQPQHF	TGTGCCAGCAGCTCCGGGACAACGCATCAGCCCCAGCATTTT	TRBV7-9	.	.	TRBJ1-5
CSVVPIAGTYNEQFF	TGCAGCGTTGTCCCCATAGCGGGTACCTACAATGAGCAGTTCTTC	TRBV29-1	TRBD2	.	TRBJ2-1